This entry concerns a single T cell receptor (beta chain). The clone's antigen remains unknown. Base quality data are lacking; no much larger clone is found one base away. The cohort consisted of fewer than 700 healthy bone marrow donors. At the time of sampling, every cohort member was nominally healthy, though immune exposures that went unrecorded were likely present. The donor was CMV seropositive and was included in the group of 250 to 300 seropositive cohort members. Every donor gave a peripheral blood sample, and the peripheral blood mononuclear cells from that sample were used for TCR beta sequencing. Genomic DNA extraction from the blood cell samples was performed with the Qiagen DNeasy Blood Extraction Kit. Libraries were prepared through the immunoSEQ multiplex PCR assay. For the multiplex PCR, a mixture combining 60 forward primers for TCR Vbeta segments and 13 reverse primers for TCR Jbeta segments was used. A multiplex PCR assay on genomic DNA amplified the CDR3 region of rearranged TCR beta genes. The amplified TCR beta libraries were sequenced on the Illumina HiSeq System as 87-base-pair reads. The published analysis was carried out like this. Across the 670 or so repertoires, a later analysis counted 75 million to 90 million unique TCR beta chains, approximately 10 million of which were shared by at least two donors. Raw reads were error-corrected and collapsed into unique sequences by a nearest-neighbor algorithm in which closely related sequences were merged to remove PCR and sequencing errors. V, D and J gene segments were assigned by aligning CDR3 sequences to IMGT reference sequences. For a sequence to be retained, a match of at least six nucleotides to both a V gene segment and a J gene segment was required. A rearrangement was called productive if the CDR3 had no stop codons and remained in frame with V and J, and every other rearrangement was called non-productive. Following IMGT convention, CDR3 was defined as the stretch from the second conserved V-encoded cysteine to the conserved J-encoded phenylalanine. In an earlier analysis of more than 550 of the donors, sequences lacking an unambiguous match to a single V gene segment were excluded. An earlier analysis of fewer than 750 of the donors called V segments functional above 56.7% productive rearrangements and segregating when the between-donor standard deviation exceeded 5%. A statistical classification framework was developed to diagnose cytomegalovirus status using the catalog of TCR beta chain sequences. In a later analysis, V and J genes were assigned by comparing TCR nucleotide sequences against IMGT/GENE-DB human TR gene sequences. The TCRdist pipeline was used in a later analysis to assign CDR3 sequences and most-parsimonious VDJ recombination scenarios. In a later analysis, every TCR beta chain was defined by the combination of its CDR3 amino acid sequence and its V-gene family, and reads without a unique V-gene family were dropped. A later analysis removed several hundred highly shared, low-generation-probability nucleotide sequences to deal with suspected cross-contamination and a sequencing artifact. For each public chain, a later analysis derived a clonal expansion index from normalized ranks of inferred template counts within each repertoire. A later analysis computed generation probabilities with a VDJ recombination model fitted to out-of-frame rearrangements, and checked the results against IGoR. Hypergeometric tests were used in a later analysis to score TCR-TCR, TCR-HLA and TCR-CMV co-occurrence, with a repertoire-size bias correction applied to the TCR pairs. To estimate false discovery rates, a later analysis permuted the HLA or CMV assignments 20 times. A later analysis grouped co-occurring TCRs with DBSCAN, adding TCRdist sequence similarity when clustering within HLA-allele-positive subsets. Co-occurrence clustering excluded repertoires with fewer than 30,000 or more than 120,000 public chains, plus five with anomalous nucleotide sharing. Entries here come from immuneACCESS through TCRdb and include only in-frame sequences with V and J called. Some clones fail to appear in such tables; in the studies checked, an unresolved V gene covers under half of the shortfall, and the cause of the remainder is unknown. The V and J calls and the clone size are those of that table, but D and trimming were determined from the DNA. The sample table records some 170,000 clones; roughly 8.7% of these occur just once. The top ten hold less than 1.5% of the sample.

These data are taken from a study of cytomegalovirus exposure and HLA in healthy donors (dated by TCRdb to about 2017). Regarding the research as a whole: An earlier analysis of several hundred of the donors reported 250 to 300 Gb of sequence data and 120 million or so unique TCR beta sequences from 150 million to 200 million T cells. An early release covering about 600 HLA-typed donors comprised about 300 gigabases of sequencing data and approximately 80 million unique TCR sequences. Among the roughly 370 genotyped donors, approximately 82% belonged to the genetic ancestry cluster associated with self-reported Caucasian donors. The aim of the study was to test whether cataloging public T cell receptors could identify signatures of past pathogen exposure. Using immunosequencing, the study profiled T cell repertoires from 640 or so subjects and related those repertoires to cytomegalovirus serostatus. Along with the approximately 670-subject first cohort, a separate validation cohort of 120 different subjects was used. The study combined high-throughput TCR immunosequencing, statistical association of individual TCRs with disease status, and machine learning to predict cytomegalovirus infection status. In a later analysis, previously published TCR beta repertoires from 500 to 750 donors were re-analyzed and high-resolution HLA genotyping was added so that TCR occurrence patterns could be studied. Rather than drawing on any new phenotypic data, the later analysis identified candidate immune exposures from TCR beta sequences and the way those sequences occurred across donors. In an earlier analysis of over 550 of the donors, high-throughput TCR beta sequencing was used to judge whether each TCR beta V gene segment behaved as functional or pseudogenic. Alongside the repertoire data, information on donor age, sex, ethnicity and CMV serostatus was compiled. In a later genetic analysis, genome-wide SNP genotypes for about three fifths of the 666 donors were used, and that subset was treated as a discovery cohort. All discovery cohort repertoires had been generated using a single sequencing platform. HLA typing included class I and class II loci at four-digit resolution. Typing coverage differed by locus: A, B, C, DRB1 and DQB1 were typed in about 629-630 donors, DQA1 in about 550, DPA1 in some 610, and DPB1 in roughly 470. Because of strong linkage in the cohort, 5 or 6 DR-DQ haplotypes were treated as single units for association and clustering. On average, over 200,000 unique TCR beta nucleotide sequences were sequenced per donor among 398 genotyped donors of the cohort, with approximately 18% of those sequences being non-productive.

From the cysteine up to the phenylalanine, the CDR3 has a length of 14 residues. The kept DNA is CDR3 alone, 42 bases in frame from the first base. V is reduced by 1 base and J by 3 bases, leaving a spacing of 10 bases between them. CDR1 is given as SGHAT and CDR2 as FQNNGV, both from the germline V gene. What the study reported, not specific to this receptor: In both the original and validation cohorts, the classifier was reported to diagnose cytomegalovirus status with high specificity and sensitivity. Compared with the roughly 600-donor mean, donors in an Asian-associated ancestry cluster had fewer N-insertions in productive TCRs, according to a later genetic analysis. Because HLA typing was missing for some donors at each locus, association tests included only the typed subset. Because the 87-base-pair reads could not distinguish some IMGT-functional V segments, including TRBV6-2 and TRBV6-3, those segments were excluded. Roughly uniform sequencing depth across donors was assumed in presence/absence analyses, although this assumption may not hold. For the cohort, immune exposure information was limited to CMV serostatus. Most CMV-associated TCR beta chains appeared to be HLA-restricted in a later analysis, and the HLA associations seemed to be driven largely by CMV exposure. A further reported finding was that TCR beta sequences accurately predicted the HLA-A and HLA-B alleles for most subjects in the first cohort. A group of highly shared sequence variants was considered likely to be a technical artifact of the sequencing pipeline. A few of the identified cytomegalovirus-associated TCR beta chains were confirmed in vitro to be specific for cytomegalovirus antigens. A later analysis reported that several top co-occurrence clusters appeared linked to parvovirus B19, influenza, CMV and Epstein-Barr virus. Most TCR sequences were observed very rarely across donors, whereas some public TCRs were present in many individuals. Specific HLA alleles were associated with around 18,000 TCR beta sequences at a false discovery rate of 0.05 in a later analysis. It was suggested by the authors that the approach could potentially be generalized to other disease states and immunological phenotypes. A later genetic analysis associated a missense DCLRE1C variant with V-gene and J-gene trimming of TCR beta chains, and an independent cohort replicated the association. In this cohort, only TCR beta chains were sequenced, and detectable features were limited by the absence of alpha or paired-chain data. In an earlier analysis of around 500 of the donors, most TCR beta V segments appeared in productive rearrangements about 87% or about 30% of the time, broadly matching IMGT annotations. Linkage disequilibrium might explain the correlated functional status among segregating V segments, but an unknown experimental factor could not be excluded. The earlier analysis of approximately 590 of the donors excluded seventeen rarely observed V segments, including chromosome 9 orphons, because counts were too low. A later analysis found that TCR association rates varied across HLA loci, with DRB1 alleles showing the most associated TCRs and HLA-C alleles the fewest. The study gave a list of about 160 TCR beta chains associated with cytomegalovirus. Strong co-occurrence of HLA alleles, especially DR and DQ, made assigning TCR associations to individual alleles difficult. Compared with equally common non-associated chains, HLA-associated TCR beta chains in a later analysis were more clonally expanded and had lower generation probabilities.

The sequence was collected from a woman aged 25 to 39 in good health and CMV-seropositive. Sample: PBMCs. Here the chain combines TRBV11-2 and TRBJ2-7; the D segment could be TRBD1, given 7 matching bases. At the DNA level, the sequence is TGTGCCAGCAGCTTAGGGCAGGGGGGCTACGAGCAGTACTTC. This gives the protein CASSLGQGGYEQYF.